Following are 25 T cell receptor beta chains from one sample sequenced in a study of cytomegalovirus exposure and HLA in healthy donors. The PCR was carried out with 60 Vbeta primers and 13 Jbeta primers. The protocol was immunoSEQ multiplex PCR, while the TCRdb copy is restricted to in-frame clones and leaves out a portion. The profile shows about 130,000 clones, roughly 85% of them singletons. Sequencing was carried out using PBMCs. The receptors come from a man aged 35-49 years in good health and CMV-seronegative.

CDR3 residues: CASSGPPRSNQPQHF. The DNA for the CDR3 is TGTGCCAGCAGTGGTCCTCCTCGGAGCAATCAGCCCCAGCATTTT. The chain has TRBV6-5 and TRBJ1-5; D unclear. Trimming cost V 5 bases and J 1 base, with 12 bases left between them. Germline-derived CDR1 and CDR2 are MNHEY and SVGAGI. The CDR3 length is 15 residues.

The chain joins TRBV7-9 to TRBJ2-7; 7 bases are shared with TRBD2. Per the germline V gene, CDR1 is SEHNR and CDR2 is FQNEAQ (reference sequence). The CDR3 spans 12 residues. The V segment lost 6 bases and the J segment 6 bases; nucleotides outside the gene matches: 5. CDR3 loop: CASRETSPEQYF. CDR3 nucleotide sequence: TGTGCCAGCAGGGAGACTAGCCCCGAGCAGTACTTC. The complete variable domain, with remaining parts taken from reference TRBV7-9 and TRBJ2-7, reads DTGVSQNPRHKITKRGQNVTFRCDPISEHNRLYWYRQTLGQGPEFLTYFQNEAQLEKSRLLSDRFSAERPKGSFSTLEIQRTEQGDSAMYLCASRETSPEQYFGPGTRLTVT.

This sequence joins TRBV5-5 and TRBJ2-7; the D gene is possibly TRBD1 (5 bases). V lost 0 bases and J 4 bases, leaving 11 bases between the germline ends. The CDR3 totals 14 residues. Germline V gene sequence: CDR1 SGHKS, CDR2 YYEKEE (reference sequence). CDR3: CASSLDRLEYEQYF. The CDR3 bases are TGTGCCAGCAGCTTGGACAGGCTCGAGTACGAGCAGTACTTC.

This clone was counted only a few times. The DNA of the CDR3 is TGTGCCAGCAGTATCCGGGACAGGGCTCTTTACGAGCAGTACTTC. This translates into CASSIRDRALYEQYF. The V and J genes are TRBV6-1 and TRBJ2-5, with TRBD1 matching over 9 bases. The J call may be wrong; the DNA end is better matched by TRBJ2-7. The CDR3 consists of 15 residues. Per germline, CDR1 MNHNS and CDR2 SASEGT.

This clone turned up a few times. The chain combines TRBV25-1 with TRBJ1-2; tentatively, D is TRBD1 (6 bases). This CDR3 is built from 14 residues. Trimming left V 8 bases short and J 0 bases short, with 13 bases between. Germline-derived CDR1 and CDR2 are MGHDK and SYGVNS. The CDR3 region is CASRLGTPNYGYTF. The CDR3 coding sequence is TGTGCCAGCCGGTTGGGGACACCTAACTATGGCTACACCTTC.

The genes are TRBV6-5 and TRBJ1-1; D uncertain. The V end lost 6 bases, the J end lost 1 base, and 6 bases lay between the germline ends. The germline gives CDR1 MNHEY, CDR2 SVGAGI. This CDR3 is built from 12 residues. CDR3 bases: TGTGCCAGCAGCCGGAGGAACACTGAAGCTTTCTTT. It encodes CASSRRNTEAFF.

The sample holds one count of this clone. An end of the junction does not agree with germline; a read error may underlie this. V is TRBV7-9 and J is TRBJ2-3; D not resolved. CDR1 is SEHNR, CDR2 FQNEAQ, per germline (reference sequence). The CDR3 consists of 12 residues. CDR3 in DNA: TGTTCCAGCAGCCCCCCTTCAGATACGCAGTATTTT. Residues: CSSSPPSDTQYF.

The chain employs TRBV18 and TRBJ1-2, with TRBD1 as a possible D gene (5 bases). Trimming pared 6 bases from V and 2 bases from J, leaving 10 bases between. The CDR3 covers 13 residues. Germline values: CDR1 KGHSH, CDR2 LQKENI. The CDR3 sequence is CASSSDTNYGYTF. CDR3 DNA sequence: TGTGCCAGCTCTTCGGACACAAACTATGGCTACACCTTC.

The chain combines TRBV7-2 with TRBJ2-7; D is possibly TRBD2 (5 bases). Germline V gives CDR1 SGHTA, CDR2 FQGNSA. This CDR3 spans 12 amino acids. V was clipped by 3 bases and J by 6 bases, with 9 bases between them. The CDR3 spells CASSFAGVEQYF. The CDR3 region has the DNA TGTGCCAGCAGCTTCGCCGGGGTCGAGCAGTACTTC.

The rearrangement joins TRBV5-1 to TRBJ1-4; TRBD1 matches at 7 bases. Germline CDR1 SGHRS, CDR2 YFSETQ. J lost 1 base, V lost 2 bases, and 8 bases had no gene match. The CDR3 is 17 amino acids. The CDR3 is CASSLTGVTKTNEKLFF. The CDR3 DNA reads as TGCGCCAGCAGCTTAACAGGGGTCACCAAAACTAATGAAAAACTGTTTTTT. The full variable domain, its missing parts supplied by reference TRBV5-1 and TRBJ1-4, is KAGVTQTPRYLIKTRGQQVTLSCSPISGHRSVSWYQQTPGQGLQFLFEYFSETQRNKGNFPGRFSGRQFSNSRSEMNVSTLELGDSALYLCASSLTGVTKTNEKLFFGSGTQLSVL.

In this sample, this clone turned up a few times. Different DNA sequences within this sample yield the same CDR3. J is TRBJ2-1 and V is TRBV9, with 7 bases that match TRBD1. Germline CDR1 reads SGDLS; CDR2 reads YYNGEE. The CDR3 is made up of 15 amino acids. V shed 0 bases and J 5 bases; nucleotides not matched to a gene: 5. The DNA for the CDR3 is TGTGCCAGCAGCGTAGAAGGGGGCAGGGACAATGAGCAGTTCTTC. Translation gives CASSVEGGRDNEQFF.

The chain recombines TRBV20-1 with TRBJ2-5; D unresolved. Matching the DNA end better, TRBJ2-7 makes the J call doubtful. This CDR3 has 11 amino acids. From germline, CDR1 is DFQATT and CDR2 SNEGSKA (reference sequence). As DNA, the CDR3 is TGCAGTGCTTATGACATCTACGAGCAGTACTTC. It specifies CSAYDIYEQYF.

The chain employs TRBV7-2 and TRBJ2-7; D may be TRBD2 (5 bases). Trimming cost V 1 base and J 2 bases, with 12 bases left between them. The CDR3 loop spans 15 amino acids. Germline-derived CDR1 and CDR2 are SGHTA and FQGNSA. CDR3 nucleotides: TGTGCCAGCAGCTTAGGGGCGGGTCTAACCTACGAGCAGTACTTC. Its protein product is CASSLGAGLTYEQYF.

The J gene is TRBJ2-5, the V gene TRBV18; tentative D call: TRBD2 (5 bases). CDR3 size: 13 residues. The V gene's germline CDR1 is KGHSH and CDR2 LQKENI. Between the trimmed V and J ends, which lost 5 bases and 5 bases, there was a span of 12 bases. The CDR3 protein is CASSSGSGETQYF. The CDR3 region has the DNA TGTGCCAGCTCATCGGGGAGTGGGGAGACCCAGTACTTC.

This chain uses TRBV2 with TRBJ2-7; 11 nucleotides match TRBD2. This CDR3 region has 15 residues. V dropped 5 bases and J dropped 3; count of bases not matched to a gene: 6. Germline V gene sequence: CDR1 SNHLY, CDR2 FYNNEI. The DNA of the CDR3 is TGTGCCAGCAGTACTAGCGGGAGAGGGAACTACGAGCAGTACTTC. Translation: CASSTSGRGNYEQYF. Variable domain in full (rest from reference TRBV2 and TRBJ2-7): EPEVTQTPSHQVTQMGQEVILRCVPISNHLYFYWYRQILGQKVEFLVSFYNNEISEKSEIFDDQFSVERPDGSNFTLKIRSTKLEDSAMYFCASSTSGRGNYEQYFGPGTRLTVT.

The rearrangement uses TRBV11-2 and TRBJ1-1, with 10 bases lining up with TRBD1. Germline CDR1 is SGHAT and CDR2 is FQNNGV. Trimming removed 5 bases from V and 1 base from J; junction bases left unmatched: 1. The CDR3 is made up of 14 amino acids. CDR3 sequence (DNA): TGTGCCAGCAGCGGGACAGGGGCGAACACTGAAGCTTTCTTT. Its translation: CASSGTGANTEAFF. Full variable domain (missing parts from reference TRBV11-2 and TRBJ1-1): EAGVAQSPRYKIIEKRQSVAFWCNPISGHATLYWYQQILGQGPKLLIQFQNNGVVDDSQLPKDRFSAERLKGVDSTLKIQPAKLEDSAVYLCASSGTGANTEAFFGQGTRLTVV.

This clone was seen only a few times. The V call is TRBV9, the J call TRBJ2-1; D remains unclear. V lost 1 base and J 5 bases, leaving 13 bases between the germline ends. Per germline, CDR1 SGDLS and CDR2 YYNGEE. CDR3 size: 15 residues. The CDR3, as DNA: TGTGCCAGCAGCGTATCTGGGCAGCCTCACAATGAGCAGTTCTTC. Its translation is CASSVSGQPHNEQFF. Drawing the rest from reference TRBV9 and TRBJ2-1, the complete variable domain is DSGVTQTPKHLITATGQRVTLRCSPRSGDLSVYWYQQSLDQGLQFLIQYYNGEERAKGNILERFSAQQFPDLHSELNLSSLELGDSALYFCASSVSGQPHNEQFFGPGTRLTVL.

J is TRBJ2-2 and V is TRBV19; weak D call: TRBD1 (7 bases). The CDR3 spans 14 residues. The germline V gene has CDR1 LNHDA and CDR2 SQIVND (reference sequence). V shed 6 bases and J shed 5 bases, with 13 bases lying between them. CDR3 loop: CASSPTGRTGELFF. CDR3 DNA sequence: TGTGCCAGTAGCCCGACAGGGAGGACCGGGGAGCTGTTTTTT.

In its sample, this clone was seen once. This chain connects TRBV9 to TRBJ2-5, with 9 bases fitting TRBD1. This CDR3 contains 15 residues. The germline CDR1 and CDR2 sequences are SGDLS and YYNGEE. Trimming at V came to 0 bases and at J to 5 bases, leaving 5 bases not matched to a gene. This CDR3 reads CASSVGDRVWETQYF. CDR3 DNA sequence: TGTGCCAGCAGCGTAGGGGACAGGGTCTGGGAGACCCAGTACTTC.

V and J are TRBV6-6 and TRBJ2-1; 7 nucleotides align to TRBD2. The CDR3 has 14 residues. The V and J ends lost 4 bases and 5 bases, in that order; junction bases with no gene match: 5. The germline V gene has CDR1 MNHNY and CDR2 SVGAGI (reference sequence). The CDR3 DNA follows: TGTGCCAGCAGTTGGGAGGGACGACACAATGAGCAGTTCTTC. This codes for CASSWEGRHNEQFF.

This clone turned up a few times. The chain employs TRBV2 and TRBJ2-7; tentative D call: TRBD2 (5 bases). The V gene's germline CDR1 is SNHLY and CDR2 FYNNEI. V was pared by 2 bases and J by 3 bases, with 14 bases between. The CDR3 runs 15 residues. CDR3 coding DNA: TGTGCCAGCAGTGAAAGTGTAGAGGGATACTACGAGCAGTACTTC. Its translation is CASSESVEGYYEQYF.

The CDR3 DNA sequence: TGTGCCAGCAGCCCTCCGACAGGATATTACACAGATACGCAGTATTTT. Protein: CASSPPTGYYTDTQYF. The V and J genes are TRBV7-8 and TRBJ2-3; tentative D call: TRBD1 (6 bases). The CDR3 totals 16 residues. The germline gives CDR1 SGHVS, CDR2 FQNEAQ. V was shortened by 5 bases and J by 2 bases, with 17 bases between the two germline ends. The variable domain in full, completed from reference TRBV7-8 and TRBJ2-3, reads GAGVSQSPRYKVAKRGQDVALRCDPISGHVSLFWYQQALGQGPEFLTYFQNEAQLDKSGLPSDRFFAERPEGSVSTLKIQRTQQEDSAVYLCASSPPTGYYTDTQYFGPGTRLTVL.

The chain links TRBV18 to TRBJ2-7; TRBD1 matches at 9 bases. V was pared by 4 bases and J by 4 bases, with 2 bases of the junction left unmatched. The CDR3 loop spans 13 amino acids. Germline V gene sequence: CDR1 KGHSH, CDR2 LQKENI. The CDR3 protein is CASSQGQGYEQYF. CDR3 DNA: TGTGCCAGCTCACAGGGACAGGGTTACGAGCAGTACTTC.

The chain couples TRBV5-1 to TRBJ2-1; 10 bases line up with TRBD2. Losses at the gene ends were 0 bases for V and 4 bases for J; bases not matched to a gene: 7. The CDR3 spans 17 residues. The germline V gene has CDR1 SGHRS and CDR2 YFSETQ. The CDR3 protein is CASSLDPSGSAYNEQFF. DNA of the CDR3: TGCGCCAGCAGCTTGGATCCTAGCGGGAGTGCATACAATGAGCAGTTCTTC.

The J gene is TRBJ1-1, the V gene TRBV9; no reliable D call. The V end was cut by 0 bases, the J end by 6 bases, with 12 bases between. The CDR3 spans 14 residues. Germline assignment: CDR1 SGDLS and CDR2 YYNGEE. CDR3 DNA sequence: TGTGCCAGCAGCGTAGGCTCATTTACATCTGAAGCTTTCTTT. It specifies CASSVGSFTSEAFF.